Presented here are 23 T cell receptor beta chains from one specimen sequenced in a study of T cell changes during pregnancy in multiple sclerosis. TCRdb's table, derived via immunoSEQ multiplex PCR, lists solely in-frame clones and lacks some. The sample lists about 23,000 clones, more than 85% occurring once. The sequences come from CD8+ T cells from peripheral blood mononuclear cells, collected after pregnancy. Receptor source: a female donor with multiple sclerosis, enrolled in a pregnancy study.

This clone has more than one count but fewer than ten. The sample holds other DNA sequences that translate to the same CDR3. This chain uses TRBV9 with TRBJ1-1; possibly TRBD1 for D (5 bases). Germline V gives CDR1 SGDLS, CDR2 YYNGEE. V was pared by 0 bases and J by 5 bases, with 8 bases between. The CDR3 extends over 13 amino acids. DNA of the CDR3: TGTGCCAGCAGCGTAGGGAGGGGAACTGAAGCTTTCTTT. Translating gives CASSVGRGTEAFF.

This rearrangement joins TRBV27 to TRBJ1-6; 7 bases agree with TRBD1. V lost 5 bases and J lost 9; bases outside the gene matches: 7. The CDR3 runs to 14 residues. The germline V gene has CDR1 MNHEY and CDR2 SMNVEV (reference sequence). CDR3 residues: CASSRQGPISPLHF. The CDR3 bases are TGTGCCAGCAGTCGACAGGGCCCAATTTCACCCCTCCACTTT.

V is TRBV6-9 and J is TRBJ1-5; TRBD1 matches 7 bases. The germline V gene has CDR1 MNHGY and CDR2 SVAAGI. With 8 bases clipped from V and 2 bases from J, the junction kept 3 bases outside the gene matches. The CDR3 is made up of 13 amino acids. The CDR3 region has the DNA TGTGCCAGCCCCGACAGGGGCAATCAGCCCCAGCATTTT. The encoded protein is CASPDRGNQPQHF.

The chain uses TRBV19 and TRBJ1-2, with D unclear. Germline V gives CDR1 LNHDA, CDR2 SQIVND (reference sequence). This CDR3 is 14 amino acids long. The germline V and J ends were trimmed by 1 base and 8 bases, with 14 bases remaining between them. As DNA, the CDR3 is TGTGCCAGTAGTATAGTGCCGGGTACGGGGGGCTACACCTTC. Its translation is CASSIVPGTGGYTF.

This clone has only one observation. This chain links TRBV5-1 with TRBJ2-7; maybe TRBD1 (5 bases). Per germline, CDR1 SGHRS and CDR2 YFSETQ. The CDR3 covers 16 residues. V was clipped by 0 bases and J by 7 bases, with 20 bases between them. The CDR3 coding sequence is TGCGCCAGCAGCTTGGGTATTCAGGGTACCTACGTGGAGCAGTACTTC. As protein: CASSLGIQGTYVEQYF.

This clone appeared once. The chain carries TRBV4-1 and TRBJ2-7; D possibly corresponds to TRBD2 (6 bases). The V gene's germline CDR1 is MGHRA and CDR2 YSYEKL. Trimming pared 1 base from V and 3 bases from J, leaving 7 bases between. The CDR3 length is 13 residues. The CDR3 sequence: CASSQVGGYEQYF. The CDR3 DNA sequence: TGCGCCAGCAGCCAAGTCGGGGGCTACGAGCAGTACTTC.

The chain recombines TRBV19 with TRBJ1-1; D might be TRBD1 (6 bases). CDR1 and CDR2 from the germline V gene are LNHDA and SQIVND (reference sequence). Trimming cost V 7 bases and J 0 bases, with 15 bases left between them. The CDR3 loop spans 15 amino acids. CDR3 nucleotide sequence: TGTGCCAGTATTCCGAGGACAGCCATGAACACTGAAGCTTTCTTT. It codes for CASIPRTAMNTEAFF.

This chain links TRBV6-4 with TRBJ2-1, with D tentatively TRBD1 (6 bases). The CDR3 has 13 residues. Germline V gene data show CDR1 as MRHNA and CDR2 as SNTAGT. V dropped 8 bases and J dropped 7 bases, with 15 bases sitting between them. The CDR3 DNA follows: TGTGCCAGCGGGGCAGGGGATCAGAATGAGCAGTTCTTC. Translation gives CASGAGDQNEQFF.

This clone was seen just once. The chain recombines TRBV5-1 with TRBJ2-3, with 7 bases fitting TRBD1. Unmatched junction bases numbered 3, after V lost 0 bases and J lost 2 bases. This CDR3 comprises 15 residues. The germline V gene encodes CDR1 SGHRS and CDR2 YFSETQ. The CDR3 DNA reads TGCGCCAGCAGCTTGGGGGGACAGACCACAGATACGCAGTATTTT. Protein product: CASSLGGQTTDTQYF.

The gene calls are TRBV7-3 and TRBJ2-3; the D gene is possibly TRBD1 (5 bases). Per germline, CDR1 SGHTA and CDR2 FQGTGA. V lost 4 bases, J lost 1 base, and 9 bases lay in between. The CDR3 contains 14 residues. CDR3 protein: CASSSLGGTDTQYF. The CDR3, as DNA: TGTGCCAGCAGCTCTTTAGGGGGCACAGATACGCAGTATTTT. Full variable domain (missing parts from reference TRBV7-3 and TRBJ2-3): GAGVSQTPSNKVTEKGKYVELRCDPISGHTALYWYRQSLGQGPEFLIYFQGTGAADDSGLPNDRFFAVRPEGSVSTLKIQRTERGDSAVYLCASSSLGGTDTQYFGPGTRLTVL.

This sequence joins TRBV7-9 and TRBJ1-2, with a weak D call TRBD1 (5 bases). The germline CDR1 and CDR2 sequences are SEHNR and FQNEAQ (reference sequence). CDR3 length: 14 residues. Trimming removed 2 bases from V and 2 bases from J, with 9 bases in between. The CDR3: CASSLSGLNYGYTF. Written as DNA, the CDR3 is TGTGCCAGCAGCTTATCGGGACTCAACTATGGCTACACCTTC.

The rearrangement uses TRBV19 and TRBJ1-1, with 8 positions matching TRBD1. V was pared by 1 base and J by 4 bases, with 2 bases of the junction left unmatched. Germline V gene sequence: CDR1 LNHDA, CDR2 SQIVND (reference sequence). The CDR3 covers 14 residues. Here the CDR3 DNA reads TGTGCCAGTAGTATAGGACAGGGGACCACTGAAGCTTTCTTT. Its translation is CASSIGQGTTEAFF.

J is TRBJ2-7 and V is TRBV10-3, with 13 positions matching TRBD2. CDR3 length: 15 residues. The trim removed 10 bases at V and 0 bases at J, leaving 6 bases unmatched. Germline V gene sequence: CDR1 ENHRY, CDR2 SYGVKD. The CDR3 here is CATTTSGRHSYEQYF. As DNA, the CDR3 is TGTGCCACTACGACTAGCGGGAGGCACTCCTACGAGCAGTACTTC.

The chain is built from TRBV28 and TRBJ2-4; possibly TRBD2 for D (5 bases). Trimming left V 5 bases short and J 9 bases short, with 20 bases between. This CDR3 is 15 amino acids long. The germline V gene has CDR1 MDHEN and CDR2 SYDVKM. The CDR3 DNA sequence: TGTGCCAGCAGTCCCACCTCCTCGGGGTTCGGCATTCAGTACTTC. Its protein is CASSPTSSGFGIQYF.

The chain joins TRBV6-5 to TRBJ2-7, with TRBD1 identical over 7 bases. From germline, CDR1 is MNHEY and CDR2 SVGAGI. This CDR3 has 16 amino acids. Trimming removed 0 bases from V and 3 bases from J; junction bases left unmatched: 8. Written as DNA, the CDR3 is TGTGCCAGCAGTTACTCGACAGGACAGGAGTACTACGAGCAGTACTTC. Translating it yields CASSYSTGQEYYEQYF.

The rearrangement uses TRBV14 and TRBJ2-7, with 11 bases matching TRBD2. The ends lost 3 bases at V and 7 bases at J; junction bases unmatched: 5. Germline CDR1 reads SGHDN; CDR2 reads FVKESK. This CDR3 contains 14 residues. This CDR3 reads CASSHTSGSREQYF. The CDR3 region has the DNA TGTGCCAGCAGCCATACTAGCGGGAGTCGGGAGCAGTACTTC.

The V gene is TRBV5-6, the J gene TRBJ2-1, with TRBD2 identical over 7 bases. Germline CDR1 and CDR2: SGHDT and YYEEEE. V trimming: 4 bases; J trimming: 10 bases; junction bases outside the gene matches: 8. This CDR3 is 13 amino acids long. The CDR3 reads CASSPGLVDEQFF. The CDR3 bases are TGTGCCAGCAGCCCCGGACTAGTAGACGAGCAGTTCTTC. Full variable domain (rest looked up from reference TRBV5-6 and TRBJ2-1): DAGVTQSPTHLIKTRGQQVTLRCSPKSGHDTVSWYQQALGQGPQFIFQYYEEEERQRGNFPDRFSGHQFPNYSSELNVNALLLGDSALYLCASSPGLVDEQFFGPGTRLTVL.

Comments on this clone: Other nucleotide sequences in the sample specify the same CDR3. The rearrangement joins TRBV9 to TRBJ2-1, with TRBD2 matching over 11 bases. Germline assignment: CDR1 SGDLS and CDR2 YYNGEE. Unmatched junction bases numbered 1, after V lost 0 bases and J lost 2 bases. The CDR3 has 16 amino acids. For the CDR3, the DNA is TGTGCCAGCAGCGTAGAACTAGCGGGAGCCTACAATGAGCAGTTCTTC. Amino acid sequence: CASSVELAGAYNEQFF.

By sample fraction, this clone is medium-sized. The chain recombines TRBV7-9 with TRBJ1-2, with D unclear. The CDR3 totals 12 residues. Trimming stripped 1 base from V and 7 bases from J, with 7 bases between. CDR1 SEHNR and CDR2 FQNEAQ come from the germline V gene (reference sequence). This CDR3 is CASSLGGTGYTF. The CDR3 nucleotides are TGTGCCAGCAGCTTAGGAGGCACTGGCTACACCTTC.

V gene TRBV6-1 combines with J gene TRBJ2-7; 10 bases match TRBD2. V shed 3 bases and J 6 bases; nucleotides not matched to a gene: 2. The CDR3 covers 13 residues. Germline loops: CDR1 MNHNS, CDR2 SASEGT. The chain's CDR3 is CASSEQREGEQYF. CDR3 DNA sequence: TGTGCCAGCAGTGAGCAGCGGGAGGGCGAGCAGTACTTC.

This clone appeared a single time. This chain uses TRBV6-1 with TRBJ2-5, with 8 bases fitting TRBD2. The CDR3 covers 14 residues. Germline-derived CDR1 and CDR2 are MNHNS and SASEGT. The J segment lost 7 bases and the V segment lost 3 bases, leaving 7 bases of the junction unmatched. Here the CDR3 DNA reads TGTGCCAGCAGTGAGGCTAGCGGGTTTGTGACCCAGTACTTC. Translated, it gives CASSEASGFVTQYF.

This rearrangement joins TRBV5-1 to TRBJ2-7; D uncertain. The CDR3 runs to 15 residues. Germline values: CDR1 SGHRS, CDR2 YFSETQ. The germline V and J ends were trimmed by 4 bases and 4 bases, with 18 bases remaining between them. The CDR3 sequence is CASSTTSHTSYEQYF. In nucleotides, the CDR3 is TGCGCCAGCAGCACCACCTCCCACACAAGTTACGAGCAGTACTTC.

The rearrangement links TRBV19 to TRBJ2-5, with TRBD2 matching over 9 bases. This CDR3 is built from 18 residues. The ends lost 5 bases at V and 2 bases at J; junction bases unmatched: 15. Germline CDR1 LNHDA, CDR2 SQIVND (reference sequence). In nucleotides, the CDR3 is TGTGCCAGTAGTCCCCGGACTAGCGTGCCACACCCACAAGAGACCCAGTACTTC. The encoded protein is CASSPRTSVPHPQETQYF.